This T cell receptor (beta chain) was observed in a study of T cells in Graves' hyperthyroidism and ophthalmopathy. Whole-study results and caveats: Researchers report that a 13 V-J model separated ophthalmopathy from stable hyperthyroidism. For ophthalmopathy, model prediction preceded onset by a median about 6.4 months.

Amplified regions were TCR beta CDR3 sequences from RNA transcripts. The primer set for the first-round RT-PCR of the TCR CDR3 was HTBI. One entry per CDR3 protein, called by TCRdb with MiXCR from the multiplex PCR reads. This table has 500,000 to 600,000 distinct CDR3 sequences, more than 45% appearing once. It was considered stable Graves' hyperthyroidism when ophthalmopathy did not progress within 18 months. Each diagnosis was grounded in clinical symptoms, serum thyroxine and TRAb, thyroid ultrasound, and orbital computed tomography. As regards this clonotype: Its antigen is still unknown.

Trimming took 4 bases from V and 5 from J; bases not matched to a gene: 8. The CDR3 covers 14 residues. What was sequenced was peripheral blood or thyroid tissue (not recorded which). The V call is TRBV12-3 or TRBV12-4, the J call TRBJ2-7, with 7 nucleotides matching TRBD2. The sequence was obtained from a woman aged 18-35 years with Graves' hyperthyroidism. CDR3 in DNA: TGTGCCAGCAGTTCAGCGGGGACCATGAACGAGCAGTACTTC. Amino acids: CASSSAGTMNEQYF.